Following are 24 T cell receptor beta chains from one sample sequenced in a study of cytomegalovirus exposure and HLA in healthy donors. Both 60 Vbeta primers and 13 Jbeta primers went into the PCR. Data came from immunoSEQ multiplex PCR; TCRdb stores just in-frame clones and leaves some out. The profile shows about 88,000 clones, 75% to 90% of them singletons. What was sequenced was PBMCs. These receptors all come from a man younger than 30 in good health and CMV-seronegative.

This clone was counted once. V gene TRBV27 combines with J gene TRBJ2-5, with a weak D call TRBD1 (5 bases). The CDR3 is 13 residues long. Between the trimmed V and J ends, which lost 3 bases and 4 bases, there was a span of 9 bases. Germline CDR1 reads MNHEY; CDR2 reads SMNVEV (reference sequence). The CDR3 DNA follows: TGTGCCAGCAGTTTCACTCAGGGAGAGACCCAGTACTTC. Amino acid sequence: CASSFTQGETQYF.

The gene calls are TRBV7-2 and TRBJ1-6; a possible D gene is TRBD1 (6 bases). This CDR3 is built from 14 residues. The germline gives CDR1 SGHTA, CDR2 FQGNSA. The V end lost 5 bases, the J end lost 10 bases, and 15 bases lay between the germline ends. CDR3 nucleotides: TGTGCCAGCAGCCCCGGGCCAGGGGACTCACCCCTCCACTTT. Translation: CASSPGPGDSPLHF. Drawing the rest from reference TRBV7-2 and TRBJ1-6, the complete variable domain is GAGVSQSPSNKVTEKGKDVELRCDPISGHTALYWYRQSLGQGLEFLIYFQGNSAPDKSGLPSDRFSAERTGGSVSTLTIQRTQQEDSAVYLCASSPGPGDSPLHFGNGTRLTVT.

The J gene is TRBJ1-6, the V gene TRBV11-1; TRBD1 might be the D (6 bases). Germline CDR1 is SGHAT and CDR2 is FQDESV (reference sequence). Trimming removed 6 bases at V and 6 bases at J, with 15 bases between. The CDR3 has 15 amino acids. CDR3 protein: CASRSSTGINSPLHF. The CDR3 DNA reads TGTGCCAGCAGGTCGAGTACAGGGATTAATTCACCCCTCCACTTT.

CDR3 protein: CASSSRGADEKLFF. CDR3 DNA: TGCGCCAGCAGCTCCCGGGGGGCGGATGAAAAACTGTTTTTT. J is TRBJ1-4 and V is TRBV5-1, with D tentatively TRBD1 (6 bases). The germline V and J ends were trimmed by 3 bases and 6 bases, with 12 bases remaining between them. Germline V gene sequence: CDR1 SGHRS, CDR2 YFSETQ. The CDR3 sequence is 14 residues long.

This chain connects TRBV11-2 to TRBJ2-2; the D gene is possibly TRBD1 (5 bases). The CDR3 totals 16 residues. Looked up from germline, CDR1 is SGHAT and CDR2 is FQNNGV. Trimming cost V 2 bases and J 0 bases, with 10 bases left between them. The CDR3 sequence is CASSLIAGPNTGELFF. The CDR3, as DNA: TGTGCCAGCAGCTTAATCGCAGGGCCGAACACCGGGGAGCTGTTTTTT.

This chain joins TRBV5-8 and TRBJ2-5, with a weak D call TRBD2 (5 bases). Germline lookup yields CDR1 SGHTS and CDR2 YDEGEE. V was cut by 4 bases and J by 1 base, with 11 bases left in between. This CDR3 contains 14 residues. The CDR3 here is CASSHRLPQETQYF. The CDR3 DNA reads as TGTGCCAGCAGCCACCGACTACCCCAAGAGACCCAGTACTTC.

This chain joins TRBV7-3 and TRBJ1-4; D unclear. Germline CDR1 SGHTA, CDR2 FQGTGA. This CDR3 is built from 15 residues. Trimming removed 0 bases at V and 1 base at J, with 6 bases between. The DNA for the CDR3 is TGTGCCAGCAGCTTAACGAGGGAAACTAATGAAAAACTGTTTTTT. Its protein product is CASSLTRETNEKLFF.

V usage is TRBV7-2 and J usage is TRBJ2-7; 16 bases are shared with TRBD2. The CDR3 length is 16 residues. V was clipped by 5 bases and J by 4 bases; unmatched bases: 5. CDR1 is SGHTA and CDR2 is FQGNSA in the germline V gene. Here the CDR3 reads CASSAQGLAGGYEQYF. In nucleotides, the CDR3 is TGTGCCAGCAGCGCTCAGGGACTAGCGGGAGGGTACGAGCAGTACTTC.

The genes are TRBV6-5 and TRBJ2-1, with TRBD2 matching over 10 bases. The CDR3 totals 15 residues. Per germline, CDR1 MNHEY and CDR2 SVGAGI. The V segment lost 6 bases and the J segment 0 bases; nucleotides outside the gene matches: 2. This CDR3 reads CASSPSGSSYNEQFF. In nucleotides, the CDR3 is TGTGCCAGCAGCCCTAGCGGGAGCTCCTACAATGAGCAGTTCTTC.

The V and J genes are TRBV15 and TRBJ2-3, with 9 bases matching TRBD2. V dropped 4 bases and J dropped 2; count of bases not matched to a gene: 7. This CDR3 comprises 16 residues. CDR1 is LNHNV and CDR2 is YYDKDF in the germline V gene (reference sequence). CDR3 DNA sequence: TGTGCCACCAGCAAATCACTAGCGGGCACCACAGATACGCAGTATTTT. This codes for CATSKSLAGTTDTQYF.

The genes are TRBV6-5 and TRBJ1-1, with 7 bases aligning to TRBD1. CDR1 MNHEY and CDR2 SVGAGI come from the germline V gene. CDR3 length: 15 amino acids. V shed 0 bases and J 3 bases; nucleotides not matched to a gene: 4. In nucleotides, the CDR3 is TGTGCCAGCAGTTACTCCATCAGGGGGGACACTGAAGCTTTCTTT. This translates into CASSYSIRGDTEAFF.

This chain links TRBV28 with TRBJ2-5, with 7 bases matching TRBD2. The CDR3 is 14 amino acids. The germline CDR1 and CDR2 sequences are MDHEN and SYDVKM. V trimming: 3 bases; J trimming: 6 bases; junction bases outside the gene matches: 7. CDR3 in amino acids: CASSLGGGGKTQYF. For the CDR3, the DNA is TGTGCCAGCAGTTTGGGTGGGGGGGGTAAGACCCAGTACTTC.

V is TRBV9 and J is TRBJ2-1, with TRBD1 matching 7 bases. The CDR3 loop spans 18 amino acids. Germline V CDR1 and CDR2: SGDLS, YYNGEE. The junction had 10 bases not matched to a gene; V was cut back by 0 bases and J by 1 base. For the CDR3, the DNA is TGTGCCAGCAGCGTAGCTCCGTTGGGGGACAGATCCTACAATGAGCAGTTCTTC. It encodes CASSVAPLGDRSYNEQFF.

The J gene is TRBJ1-2, the V gene TRBV5-1, with 10 nucleotides matching TRBD1. V lost 4 bases and J lost 4; bases outside the gene matches: 22. The germline V gene encodes CDR1 SGHRS and CDR2 YFSETQ. This CDR3 is built from 20 residues. CDR3 sequence reads: CASSPSRRTGGNSRVYGYTF. The CDR3 nucleotides are TGCGCCAGCAGCCCGAGTCGGAGGACAGGGGGTAACTCGAGGGTCTATGGCTACACCTTC.

V and J are TRBV5-5 and TRBJ1-2, with a tentative D call TRBD1 (6 bases). The CDR3 totals 13 residues. The ends were cut back, 4 bases at V and 6 bases at J, with 13 bases in the middle. Germline values: CDR1 SGHKS, CDR2 YYEKEE (reference sequence). The CDR3 DNA follows: TGTGCCAGCAGCCTCGCAGGGGTGAATGGCTACACCTTC. Translation: CASSLAGVNGYTF.

The chain uses TRBV21-1 and TRBJ1-2; the table names TRBD1, a call not compared with the DNA. TRBV21-1 is classified as a pseudogene. The length of the CDR3 is 16 residues. CDR3 sequence reads: CASSSPPGQGRHGYTF. CDR3 nucleotide sequence: TGTGCCAGCAGCAGCCCCCCGGGACAGGGGAGACATGGCTACACCTTC.

The V gene is TRBV29-1, the J gene TRBJ1-5; D gene unclear. V lost 5 bases and J 7 bases, leaving 15 bases between the germline ends. Germline assignment: CDR1 SQVTM and CDR2 ANQGSEA. The CDR3 is 13 residues long. The CDR3 coding sequence is TGCAGCGTTTCGGACGGGAGAGACCAGCCCCAGCATTTT. Encoded protein: CSVSDGRDQPQHF.

V gene TRBV28 combines with J gene TRBJ2-7; D remains unclear. The germline CDR1 and CDR2 sequences are MDHEN and SYDVKM. The ends were cut back, 4 bases at V and 3 bases at J, with 4 bases in the middle. CDR3 length: 11 amino acids. CDR3 in amino acids: CASSSVYEQYF. CDR3 bases: TGTGCCAGCAGTTCCGTCTACGAGCAGTACTTC.

V is TRBV25-1 and J is TRBJ2-2; TRBD1 matches 9 bases. There are 15 residues in the CDR3. Looked up from germline, CDR1 is MGHDK and CDR2 is SYGVNS. The ends lost 5 bases at V and 7 bases at J; junction bases unmatched: 8. The chain's CDR3 is CASSRRQGDFGELFF. CDR3 in DNA: TGTGCCAGCAGTCGTCGACAGGGGGATTTCGGGGAGCTGTTTTTT.

The sample holds one count of this clone. The CDR3, as DNA: TGTGCCAGCAGTGAATCACTAGCGGGAGAGGAGACCCAGTACTTC. Translation: CASSESLAGEETQYF. This sequence joins TRBV6-1 and TRBJ2-5; 11 bases fit TRBD2. In germline, CDR1 is MNHNS, CDR2 SASEGT. The CDR3 covers 15 residues. The trim removed 2 bases at V and 5 bases at J, leaving 4 bases unmatched.

The chain employs TRBV5-3 and TRBJ1-1, with TRBD1 as a possible D gene (5 bases). TRBV5-3 is identified as an open reading frame with a role that is uncertain. The CDR3 totals 15 residues. Trimming left V 2 bases short and J 3 bases short, with 14 bases between. Written as DNA, the CDR3 is TGTGCCAGAAGCTTCTTACGGGACTCTGACACTGAAGCTTTCTTT. Its protein is CARSFLRDSDTEAFF.

The V gene is TRBV2, the J gene TRBJ2-4, with D possibly TRBD2 on 5 matching bases. CDR1 is SNHLY, CDR2 FYNNEI, per germline. This CDR3 is built from 18 residues. Trimming removed 8 bases at V and 1 base at J, with 24 bases between. CDR3 loop: CASDAGPSKTLAKNIQYF. The CDR3 DNA sequence: TGTGCCAGCGATGCGGGTCCTTCGAAGACACTGGCCAAAAACATTCAGTACTTC.

V gene TRBV5-4 combines with J gene TRBJ2-1; D remains ambiguous. The germline CDR1 and CDR2 sequences are SGHNT and YYREEE (reference sequence). This CDR3 contains 17 residues. The V end lost 4 bases, the J end lost 0 bases, and 17 bases lay between the germline ends. The CDR3 is CASSMERLSSSYNEQFF. The CDR3 DNA follows: TGTGCCAGCAGCATGGAGCGTCTGTCGAGCTCCTACAATGAGCAGTTCTTC.

The J gene is TRBJ1-5, the V gene TRBV19, with D perhaps TRBD1 (6 bases). Germline CDR1 and CDR2: LNHDA and SQIVND (reference sequence). The CDR3 runs to 16 residues. Between the trimmed V and J ends, which lost 7 bases and 2 bases, there was a span of 18 bases. The CDR3 nucleotides read TGTGCCAGTACGGGACAAGCTAGTAAAGGCAATCAGCCCCAGCATTTT. Translated, it gives CASTGQASKGNQPQHF.